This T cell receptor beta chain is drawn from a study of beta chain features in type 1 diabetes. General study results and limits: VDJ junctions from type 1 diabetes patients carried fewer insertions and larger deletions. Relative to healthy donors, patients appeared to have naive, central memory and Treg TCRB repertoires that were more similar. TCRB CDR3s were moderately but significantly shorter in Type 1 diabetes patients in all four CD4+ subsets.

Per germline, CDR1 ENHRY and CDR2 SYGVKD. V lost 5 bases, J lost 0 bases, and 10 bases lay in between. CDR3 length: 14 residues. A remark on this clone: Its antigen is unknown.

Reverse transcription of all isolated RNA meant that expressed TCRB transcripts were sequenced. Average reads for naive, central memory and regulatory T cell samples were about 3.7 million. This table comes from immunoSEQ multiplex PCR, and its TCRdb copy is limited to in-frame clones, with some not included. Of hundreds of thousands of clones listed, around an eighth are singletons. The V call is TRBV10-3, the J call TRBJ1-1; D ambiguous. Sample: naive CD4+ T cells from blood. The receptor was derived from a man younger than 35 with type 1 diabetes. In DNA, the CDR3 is TGTGCCATCAGTCCAGTACTAATGAACACTGAAGCTTTCTTT. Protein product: CAISPVLMNTEAFF.